The 27 T cell receptor beta chains presented below share a single source sample, sequenced in a study of early T cells in non-severe SARS-CoV-2 infection. TCRdb reprocessed the 5' RACE reads with MiXCR, giving one entry per CDR3 protein. The data hold about 69,000 distinct CDR3 sequences, with approximately 9.5% observed a single time. Sequencing input: whole blood. Receptors originate from an adult who was a healthcare worker with PCR-confirmed SARS-CoV-2 infection or an uninfected control (not recorded which).

This clonotype has just a few counts. The chain couples TRBV29-1 to TRBJ2-7; maybe TRBD1 (5 bases). This CDR3 spans 14 amino acids. Trimming removed 6 bases from V and 3 bases from J, with 18 bases in between. CDR1 and CDR2 from the germline V gene are SQVTM and ANQGSEA. The CDR3 nucleotides read TGCAGCGTCGCGCAGGGAACGTACGACTACGAGCAGTACTTC. Its protein is CSVAQGTYDYEQYF.

This clonotype was seen ten or more times. The chain uses TRBV20-1 and TRBJ2-1; perhaps D is TRBD1 or TRBD2 (6 bases each). Germline V gives CDR1 DFQATT, CDR2 SNEGSKA (reference sequence). V lost 1 base and J lost 2, with 18 bases in between. This CDR3 contains 17 residues. CDR3 coding DNA: TGCAGTGCTAGAGCCACAGGGAGCGGCGGGACCTACAATGAGCAGTTCTTC. Protein: CSARATGSGGTYNEQFF.

The V call is TRBV3-1, the J call TRBJ1-4, with D unclear. Germline CDR1 reads LGHDT; CDR2 reads YNNKEL (reference sequence). The CDR3 loop spans 14 amino acids. Trimming took off 2 bases at V and 4 bases at J, with 8 bases between the two ends. The chain's CDR3 is CASSQRQRNEKLFF. The CDR3 DNA reads TGTGCCAGCAGCCAACGGCAGCGTAATGAAAAACTGTTTTTT.

This clonotype was picked up one time. The chain employs TRBV6-5 and TRBJ2-6; D unclear. The V and J ends lost 5 bases and 2 bases respectively, with 10 bases between them. The CDR3 is 15 residues long. CDR1 MNHEY and CDR2 SVGAGI come from the germline V gene. CDR3 residues: CASSTYIAGANVLTF. The CDR3 DNA follows: TGTGCCAGCAGTACGTACATTGCTGGGGCCAACGTCCTGACTTTC.

The V gene is TRBV24-1, the J gene TRBJ2-3; perhaps TRBD2 as D (6 bases). Looked up from germline, CDR1 is KGHDR and CDR2 is SFDVKD. Trimming stripped 0 bases from V and 0 bases from J, with 12 bases between. The CDR3 length is 17 residues. The CDR3 here is CATSDLQDYSSTDTQYF. The CDR3 nucleotides are TGTGCCACCAGTGATTTGCAGGACTACTCTAGCACAGATACGCAGTATTTT.

The chain uses TRBV2 and TRBJ2-7, with 8 bases that match TRBD1. CDR3 length equals 14 residues. V was pared by 4 bases and J by 5 bases, with 7 bases of the junction left unmatched. Germline V CDR1 and CDR2: SNHLY, FYNNEI. This CDR3 is CASSGGTGPNEQYF. CDR3 nucleotides: TGTGCCAGCAGTGGGGGGACAGGTCCTAACGAGCAGTACTTC.

The CDR3 protein is CASSFARTETQYF. CDR3 sequence (DNA): TGTGCCAGCAGCTTCGCGCGGACAGAGACCCAGTACTTC. The chain couples TRBV7-9 to TRBJ2-5; D is uncertain. The CDR3 length is 13 residues. Per the germline V gene, CDR1 is SEHNR and CDR2 is FQNEAQ (reference sequence). The ends were cut back, 3 bases at V and 4 bases at J, with 9 bases in the middle.

In this sample, this clonotype turned up many times. This sequence joins TRBV7-8 and TRBJ2-3; tentatively, D is TRBD1 (6 bases). Germline-derived CDR1 and CDR2 are SGHVS and FQNEAQ. V was cut by 5 bases and J by 1 base, with 16 bases left in between. The CDR3 consists of 16 residues. CDR3 coding DNA: TGTGCCAGCAGCCTCAATCTGGGGGCCGGCACAGATACGCAGTATTTT. It yields the protein CASSLNLGAGTDTQYF.

In its sample, this clonotype was seen many times. The CDR3 DNA reads TGTGCCAGCAGTTTTCTATTGCCGTACAATGAGCAGTTCTTC. Translated, it gives CASSFLLPYNEQFF. The rearrangement joins TRBV12-3 or TRBV12-4 to TRBJ2-1; no definite D call. The CDR3 extends over 14 amino acids. V lost 3 bases, J lost 4 bases, and 10 bases lay in between.

The table lists this clonotype with many counts. The chain is built from TRBV20-1 and TRBJ1-5; D is uncertain. Trimming removed 2 bases from V and 4 bases from J, with 12 bases in between. Germline V gene sequence: CDR1 DFQATT, CDR2 SNEGSKA (reference sequence). The CDR3 is 14 amino acids. Written as DNA, the CDR3 is TGCAGTGCTAGATCAGACGGGTTAAATCAGCCCCAGCATTTT. This codes for CSARSDGLNQPQHF.

The chain links TRBV7-6 to TRBJ2-1, with a weak D call TRBD2 (6 bases). The CDR3 spans 18 residues. The ends were cut back, 5 bases at V and 7 bases at J, with 27 bases in the middle. Germline CDR1 reads SGHVS; CDR2 reads FNYEAQ. Here the CDR3 DNA reads TGTGCCAGCAGCCCCCGTGGGGTAGCGGACTCCCTTCGTAATGAGCAGTTCTTC. Translated, it gives CASSPRGVADSLRNEQFF.

The V call is TRBV12-3 or TRBV12-4, the J call TRBJ2-2; a possible D gene is TRBD2 (6 bases). Between the trimmed V and J ends, which lost 8 bases and 4 bases, there was a span of 20 bases. The CDR3 runs to 16 residues. The CDR3 loop reads CASHFRREVGTGELFF. CDR3 DNA sequence: TGTGCCAGCCATTTTCGGAGGGAGGTGGGCACCGGGGAGCTGTTTTTT.

This clonotype came up many times. The CDR3 here is CASSPAPGTSGTDTQYF. In DNA form, the CDR3 reads TGTGCCAGCAGCCCCGCCCCCGGGACTAGCGGCACAGATACGCAGTATTTT. The V call is TRBV13, the J call TRBJ2-3, with 10 positions matching TRBD2. Germline V gives CDR1 PRHDT, CDR2 FYEKMQ (reference sequence). The CDR3 covers 17 residues. V shed 5 bases, J shed 1 base, and the junction held 9 bases outside the gene matches. The full variable domain, rest sourced from reference TRBV13 and TRBJ2-3, is AAGVIQSPRHLIKEKRETATLKCYPIPRHDTVYWYQQGPGQDPQFLISFYEKMQSDKGSIPDRFSAQQFSDYHSELNMSSLELGDSALYFCASSPAPGTSGTDTQYFGPGTRLTVL.

This chain connects TRBV6-1 to TRBJ2-7; D is unresolved. The V end lost 0 bases, the J end lost 6 bases, and 6 bases lay between the germline ends. Germline lookup yields CDR1 MNHNS and CDR2 SASEGT. The CDR3 contains 12 residues. In DNA form, the CDR3 reads TGTGCCAGCAGTGAAGCGTGGAGCGAGCAGTACTTC. Protein product: CASSEAWSEQYF.

A few counts support this clonotype. V usage is TRBV7-7 and J usage is TRBJ2-2, with 10 bases that match TRBD1. Germline trimming cut 4 bases from V and 6 bases from J; bases unmatched to any gene: 8. CDR1 and CDR2 (germline): SSHAT, FNYEAQ (reference sequence). The CDR3 spans 16 residues. The CDR3 reads CASSSRQGAWSGELFF. The CDR3 DNA reads as TGTGCCAGCAGCTCGAGACAGGGGGCTTGGTCCGGGGAGCTGTTTTTT. Filled out from reference TRBV7-7 and TRBJ2-2, the complete variable domain reads GAGVSQSPRYKVTKRGQDVTLRCDPISSHATLYWYQQALGQGPEFLTYFNYEAQPDKSGLPSDRFSAERPEGSISTLTIQRTEQRDSAMYRCASSSRQGAWSGELFFGEGSRLTVL.

The chain joins TRBV6-1 to TRBJ1-2; D is perhaps TRBD1 (5 bases). This CDR3 has 14 residues. Trimming stripped 0 bases from V and 4 bases from J, with 9 bases between. Germline CDR1 reads MNHNS; CDR2 reads SASEGT. CDR3 nucleotide sequence: TGTGCCAGCAGTGAAGCTCAGGACACCTATGGCTACACCTTC. Translation: CASSEAQDTYGYTF.

The chain is built from TRBV7-2 and TRBJ1-2; no reliable D call. Germline CDR1 reads SGHTA; CDR2 reads FQGNSA. CDR3 size: 11 residues. Trimming cost V 2 bases and J 2 bases, with 0 bases left between them. CDR3 coding DNA: TGTGCCAGCAGCTTAAACTATGGCTACACCTTC. This sequence encodes CASSLNYGYTF.

The DNA for the CDR3 is TGTGCCAGCAGCAGTTACAGGGGCACAGATACGCAGTATTTT. Encoded protein: CASSSYRGTDTQYF. V gene TRBV7-2 combines with J gene TRBJ2-3; possible D gene TRBD1, 6 bases. Germline CDR1 and CDR2: SGHTA and FQGNSA. V dropped 5 bases and J dropped 1 base, with 10 bases sitting between them. This CDR3 has 14 residues. The whole variable domain, remainder taken from reference TRBV7-2 and TRBJ2-3, is GAGVSQSPSNKVTEKGKDVELRCDPISGHTALYWYRQSLGQGLEFLIYFQGNSAPDKSGLPSDRFSAERTGGSVSTLTIQRTQQEDSAVYLCASSSYRGTDTQYFGPGTRLTVL.

This clonotype was observed a few times. The chain joins TRBV5-6 to TRBJ2-7; D gene unclear. Trimming left V 4 bases short and J 3 bases short, with 11 bases between. The CDR3 is 13 residues long. Per the germline V gene, CDR1 is SGHDT and CDR2 is YYEEEE. CDR3: CASSRLDNYEQYF. Written as DNA, the CDR3 is TGTGCCAGCAGCCGATTGGATAACTACGAGCAGTACTTC. Full variable domain (missing parts from reference TRBV5-6 and TRBJ2-7): DAGVTQSPTHLIKTRGQQVTLRCSPKSGHDTVSWYQQALGQGPQFIFQYYEEEERQRGNFPDRFSGHQFPNYSSELNVNALLLGDSALYLCASSRLDNYEQYFGPGTRLTVT.

There are a few counts of this clonotype. The rearrangement joins TRBV3-1 to TRBJ1-1; maybe TRBD1 (6 bases). The CDR3 is 12 residues long. Germline lookup yields CDR1 LGHDT and CDR2 YNNKEL (reference sequence). The ends were cut back, 0 bases at V and 10 bases at J, with 9 bases in the middle. In DNA form, the CDR3 reads TGTGCCAGCAGCCAAGAGGGCAGGGGAGCTTTCTTT. Protein sequence: CASSQEGRGAFF.

This clonotype was picked up many times. V gene TRBV20-1 combines with J gene TRBJ1-1; tentatively, D is TRBD1 (6 bases). The CDR3 extends over 14 amino acids. The V gene's germline CDR1 is DFQATT and CDR2 SNEGSKA (reference sequence). Trimming stripped 3 bases from V and 0 bases from J, with 11 bases between. The CDR3 is CSASLGGLNTEAFF. The CDR3, as DNA: TGCAGTGCTAGTCTCGGGGGCCTGAACACTGAAGCTTTCTTT.

This clonotype was observed a handful of times. The chain uses TRBV3-1 and TRBJ2-7, with 9 bases matching TRBD2. This CDR3 region has 17 residues. The ends lost 4 bases at V and 2 bases at J; junction bases unmatched: 12. Germline loops: CDR1 LGHDT, CDR2 YNNKEL (reference sequence). The CDR3 coding sequence is TGTGCCAGCAGCCTTCCGGTTGGGACTAGCACCGCCTACGAGCAGTACTTC. Translating it yields CASSLPVGTSTAYEQYF.

This clonotype was observed a few times. The chain uses TRBV20-1 and TRBJ1-6; 7 positions agree with TRBD1. Per germline, CDR1 DFQATT and CDR2 SNEGSKA (reference sequence). Losses at the gene ends were 5 bases for V and 8 bases for J; bases not matched to a gene: 9. This CDR3 has 14 amino acids. The CDR3 loop is CSALADRDHSPLHF. For the CDR3, the DNA is TGCAGTGCTCTCGCCGACAGGGACCATTCACCCCTCCACTTT.

V is TRBV11-2 and J is TRBJ2-7; D is perhaps TRBD1 or TRBD2 (5 bases each). V gave up 5 bases and J gave up 12 bases, with 26 bases separating them. CDR3 length: 15 residues. Looked up from germline, CDR1 is SGHAT and CDR2 is FQNNGV. The CDR3: CASSLGSRASEWRYF. CDR3 in DNA: TGTGCCAGCAGCCTTGGGAGCAGGGCTTCAGAATGGCGGTACTTC.

This clonotype was seen at least ten times. The chain carries TRBV21-1 and TRBJ2-7; the DNA was not compared with TRBD1, the D call given in the table. TRBV21-1 counts as a pseudogene. The CDR3 is made up of 16 amino acids. As DNA, the CDR3 is TGTGCCAGCAGCGAGTTGACACTTCCCCCTTCCTACGAGCAGTACTTC. Translation gives CASSELTLPPSYEQYF.

Ten or more counts support this clonotype. J is TRBJ2-3 and V is TRBV20-1, with 10 bases that match TRBD1. The CDR3 is 14 amino acids. With 4 bases clipped from V and 4 bases from J, the junction kept 5 bases outside the gene matches. Germline-derived CDR1 and CDR2 are DFQATT and SNEGSKA (reference sequence). The CDR3 loop reads CSAKRQGASDTQYF. CDR3 nucleotides: TGCAGTGCTAAGAGACAGGGGGCGTCAGATACGCAGTATTTT.

This clonotype was observed many times. The chain links TRBV7-3 to TRBJ2-6; D is undetermined. This CDR3 is 19 amino acids long. Germline V gene lookup returns CDR1 SGHTA and CDR2 FQGTGA. V was pared by 1 base and J by 1 base, with 17 bases between. CDR3 in amino acids: CASSLNLVGRSSGANVLTF. In nucleotides, the CDR3 is TGTGCCAGCAGCTTAAATTTAGTGGGCAGAAGTTCTGGGGCCAACGTCCTGACTTTC.